The 23 T cell receptor beta chains below were found in one sample sequenced in a study of CD8 T cells in ankylosing spondylitis. TCRdb recomputed calls from the 5' RACE reads with MiXCR, one row per CDR3 protein. This sample carries hundreds of thousands of distinct CDR3 sequences, roughly 22% of them seen once, and the ten largest clones take 13%. The sequenced sample was blood, either unsorted or a sorted T cell fraction (not recorded which). The receptors come from a male donor with ankylosing spondylitis or in good health (not recorded which).

This clonotype was seen only a few times. V and J are TRBV7-9 and TRBJ2-3, with D uncertain. Germline V lookup: CDR1 SEHNR, CDR2 FQNEAQ (reference sequence). The CDR3 sequence is 15 residues long. V was clipped by 0 bases and J by 7 bases, with 14 bases between them. The CDR3 protein is CASSLAPRHDYTQYF. CDR3 nucleotides: TGTGCCAGCAGCTTAGCTCCTCGTCACGATTATACGCAGTATTTT.

This sequence joins TRBV6-5 and TRBJ2-7, with D perhaps TRBD1 (5 bases). Looked up from germline, CDR1 is MNHEY and CDR2 is SVGAGI. The CDR3 runs 13 residues. Trimming cost V 0 bases and J 3 bases, with 6 bases left between them. CDR3 in amino acids: CASSYSGHYEQYF. CDR3 DNA: TGTGCCAGCAGTTACTCCGGACACTACGAGCAGTACTTC.

The rearrangement uses TRBV12-3 or TRBV12-4 and TRBJ2-7; TRBD1 agrees at 9 bases. The CDR3 loop spans 14 amino acids. J lost 3 bases, V lost 4 bases, and 4 bases had no gene match. The CDR3 nucleotides are TGTGCCAGCAGTTCGATGGGACAGGGCTACGAGCAGTACTTC. Translated, it gives CASSSMGQGYEQYF.

The sample holds a few counts of this clonotype. In DNA form, the CDR3 reads TGTGCCAGCAGTGACCGGGACCCACATAAGGACATTCAGTACTTC. Translated: CASSDRDPHKDIQYF. This chain links TRBV12-3 or TRBV12-4 with TRBJ2-4; D may match TRBD1 or TRBD2 (5 bases each). CDR3 size: 15 residues. V was clipped by 5 bases and J by 8 bases, with 19 bases between them.

V is TRBV7-9 and J is TRBJ2-1, with TRBD2 identical over 11 bases. CDR1 and CDR2 from the germline V gene are SEHNR and FQNEAQ (reference sequence). Unmatched junction bases numbered 9, after V lost 5 bases and J lost 6 bases. This CDR3 is built from 16 residues. The CDR3 region has the DNA TGTGCCAGCAGCACCTCTAGCGGGGGGCCTAGCAATGAGCAGTTCTTC. Residues: CASSTSSGGPSNEQFF. The full variable domain, rest sourced from reference TRBV7-9 and TRBJ2-1, is DTGVSQNPRHKITKRGQNVTFRCDPISEHNRLYWYRQTLGQGPEFLTYFQNEAQLEKSRLLSDRFSAERPKGSFSTLEIQRTEQGDSAMYLCASSTSSGGPSNEQFFGPGTRLTVL.

In this sample, this clonotype turned up a few times. The V call is TRBV9, the J call TRBJ1-2; 8 bases fit TRBD1. The CDR3 spans 16 residues. Germline lookup yields CDR1 SGDLS and CDR2 YYNGEE. V lost 4 bases to trimming and J lost 4 bases; unmatched junction nucleotides: 12. DNA for the CDR3: TGTGCCAGCAGCACCCCCGGGACAGGAGGTGCCTATGGCTACACCTTC. It codes for CASSTPGTGGAYGYTF.

This clonotype was counted between two and nine times. The chain combines TRBV9 with TRBJ2-1, with D perhaps TRBD1 or TRBD2 (5 bases each). CDR3 length equals 16 residues. The germline CDR1 and CDR2 sequences are SGDLS and YYNGEE. V lost 4 bases and J lost 0, with 14 bases in between. The CDR3 DNA reads TGTGCCAGCAGCCCCGGGACGGGAAGCTCCTACAATGAGCAGTTCTTC. Amino acid sequence: CASSPGTGSSYNEQFF.

This clonotype was observed a handful of times. The V gene is TRBV29-1, the J gene TRBJ2-2, with D perhaps TRBD1 (6 bases). Per the germline V gene, CDR1 is SQVTM and CDR2 is ANQGSEA. CDR3 length: 13 residues. V lost 4 bases and J lost 3, with 9 bases in between. The CDR3 loop is CSVVDSYTGELFF. The CDR3, as DNA: TGCAGCGTTGTGGACAGTTACACCGGGGAGCTGTTTTTT.

This chain uses TRBV14 with TRBJ2-5; a weak D match, TRBD2 (6 bases). The CDR3 sequence is 15 residues long. Germline values: CDR1 SGHDN, CDR2 FVKESK. With 2 bases removed from V and 5 bases from J, the gap between germline ends came to 15 bases. CDR3 in amino acids: CASSQFPGDGETQYF. The CDR3 region has the DNA TGTGCCAGCAGCCAATTTCCGGGGGACGGGGAGACCCAGTACTTC.

V and J are TRBV11-2 and TRBJ2-1; D gene unclear. Germline V gives CDR1 SGHAT, CDR2 FQNNGV. V was shortened by 4 bases and J by 6 bases, with 7 bases between the two germline ends. This CDR3 region has 12 residues. The CDR3 DNA reads as TGTGCCAGCAGCTCTCACAGCAATGAGCAGTTCTTC. Amino acids: CASSSHSNEQFF.

The chain is built from TRBV6-1 and TRBJ2-7, with 8 bases that match TRBD1. Trimming took 5 bases from V and 5 from J; bases not matched to a gene: 8. Germline lookup yields CDR1 MNHNS and CDR2 SASEGT. There are 14 residues in the CDR3. In DNA form, the CDR3 reads TGTGCCAGCAGTCCGACAGGGGATTTCGACGAGCAGTACTTC. It specifies CASSPTGDFDEQYF.

V gene TRBV5-1 combines with J gene TRBJ2-7; D is possibly TRBD1 or TRBD2 (5 bases each). The V end lost 3 bases, the J end lost 3 bases, and 16 bases lay between the germline ends. This CDR3 has 15 amino acids. Germline assignment: CDR1 SGHRS and CDR2 YFSETQ. CDR3 protein: CASSYTGTVLYEQYF. The CDR3 DNA is TGCGCCAGCAGCTATACCGGGACGGTTCTCTACGAGCAGTACTTC.

This clonotype was counted a few times. CDR3 residues: CASSLVGMGQPQHF. For the CDR3, the DNA is TGCGCCAGCAGCTTGGTGGGGATGGGGCAGCCCCAGCATTTT. This rearrangement joins TRBV5-1 to TRBJ1-5; D gene uncertain. Germline CDR1 reads SGHRS; CDR2 reads YFSETQ. Trimming took 0 bases from V and 7 from J, leaving 11 bases between them. The CDR3 loop spans 14 amino acids.

In its sample, this clonotype was seen a few times. J is TRBJ2-3 and V is TRBV4-1; D is unresolved. V was trimmed by 0 bases and J by 4 bases, leaving 14 bases between them. There are 16 residues in the CDR3. The germline CDR1 and CDR2 sequences are MGHRA and YSYEKL. The DNA of the CDR3 is TGCGCCAGCAGCCAAGATTCAGTCCTTCGGTCAGATACGCAGTATTTT. It yields the protein CASSQDSVLRSDTQYF.

V and J are TRBV6-5 and TRBJ2-3; no clear D. The CDR3 extends over 19 amino acids. Germline loops: CDR1 MNHEY, CDR2 SVGAGI. V was pared by 3 bases and J by 0 bases, with 22 bases between. As DNA, the CDR3 is TGTGCCAGCAGTTATACCCAAGCCGGATGGAGCCCGAGCACAGATACGCAGTATTTT. This translates into CASSYTQAGWSPSTDTQYF.

The rearrangement uses TRBV12-3 or TRBV12-4 and TRBJ2-3; D call uncertain. This CDR3 has 14 amino acids. V gave up 2 bases and J gave up 1 base, with 7 bases separating them. CDR3 protein: CASSLSYRTDTQYF. The CDR3 DNA is TGTGCCAGCAGTTTAAGCTACCGCACAGATACGCAGTATTTT.

This rearrangement joins TRBV15 to TRBJ2-1, with D possibly being TRBD1 (6 bases). Germline V lookup: CDR1 LNHNV, CDR2 YYDKDF (reference sequence). V dropped 0 bases and J dropped 5 bases, with 11 bases sitting between them. The CDR3 spans 15 residues. CDR3 loop: CATSRDRGGHNEQFF. The DNA for the CDR3 is TGTGCCACCAGCAGAGACAGGGGTGGCCACAATGAGCAGTTCTTC. The full variable domain, completed using reference TRBV15 and TRBJ2-1, is DAMVIQNPRYQVTQFGKPVTLSCSQTLNHNVMYWYQQKSSQAPKLLFHYYDKDFNNEADTPDNFQSRRPNTSFCFLDIRSPGLGDTAMYLCATSRDRGGHNEQFFGPGTRLTVL.

The gene calls are TRBV12-3 or TRBV12-4 and TRBJ1-2; D unclear. The CDR3 runs to 14 residues. The V gene lost 9 bases and the J gene lost 3 bases, with 17 bases spanning the gap. The CDR3 coding sequence is TGTGCCAGTTCGTTTGGTGGAGCGCACTATGGCTACACCTTC. Amino acid sequence: CASSFGGAHYGYTF.

About this clonotype itself: An end of the junction differs from the germline gene, which may be a read error. The DNA for the CDR3 is TGTGCCTGCAGAAACTTACAGGGAATGGGGATCTCTGGGGCCAACGTCCTGACTTTC. The encoded protein is CACRNLQGMGISGANVLTF. The chain combines TRBV3-1 with TRBJ2-6; maybe TRBD1 (6 bases). Germline V lookup: CDR1 LGHDT, CDR2 YNNKEL (reference sequence). The CDR3 length is 19 residues. Full variable domain (outside the CDR3, taken from reference TRBV3-1 and TRBJ2-6): DTAVSQTPKYLVTQMGNDKSIKCEQNLGHDTMYWYKQDSKKFLKIMFSYNNKELIINETVPNRFSPKSPDKAHLNLHINSLELGDSAVYFCACRNLQGMGISGANVLTFGAGSRLTVL.

V usage is TRBV20-1 and J usage is TRBJ2-5, with 8 bases that match TRBD1. CDR3 length: 15 amino acids. CDR1 and CDR2 (germline): DFQATT, SNEGSKA (reference sequence). Trimming cost V 5 bases and J 5 bases; bases outside gene matches: 13. CDR3 coding DNA: TGCAGTGCTTTCGGACAGGGCCCCTTCGGTGAGACCCAGTACTTC. It specifies CSAFGQGPFGETQYF.

The rearrangement links TRBV29-1 to TRBJ2-3; D remains ambiguous. Germline CDR1 and CDR2: SQVTM and ANQGSEA. V was cut by 5 bases and J by 4 bases, with 10 bases left in between. The CDR3 runs to 12 residues. CDR3 in amino acids: CSVRLRSDTQYF. In DNA form, the CDR3 reads TGCAGCGTTCGGTTGAGGTCAGATACGCAGTATTTT.

V gene TRBV12-3 or TRBV12-4 combines with J gene TRBJ2-5; no clear D gene. V lost 6 bases to trimming and J lost 3 bases, with 8 bases between them. This CDR3 has 12 amino acids. The chain's CDR3 is CASSTPKETQYF. The CDR3 nucleotides read TGTGCCAGCAGCACCCCAAAAGAGACCCAGTACTTC.

The chain carries TRBV20-1 and TRBJ2-5; 8 bases line up with TRBD2. The CDR3 contains 15 residues. Germline values: CDR1 DFQATT, CDR2 SNEGSKA (reference sequence). V was pared by 0 bases and J by 3 bases, with 6 bases of the junction left unmatched. For the CDR3, the DNA is TGCAGTGCTAGAGAAGAACTAGCGGCAAAAGAGACCCAGTACTTC. It encodes CSAREELAAKETQYF.